This entry concerns a single T cell receptor beta chain. Its target is not known. The data belong to a study of T-cell memory formation after mild COVID-19. Looking at the study overall: TCR clusters were mostly donor specific. Findings of the study overall: Later expanders leaned CD4+, whereas clones that contracted between day 15 and 85 were balanced CD4/CD8. Pre-infection memory already had some responding clones, implying cross-reactive memory joined. CD4+ clones that contracted lay mainly in CM and EM; CD8+ ones lay in EMRA.

Each CDR3 protein gets one entry after TCRdb re-called the 5' RACE reads with MiXCR. The table records about 400,000 distinct CDR3 sequences, about a quarter of them present only once. Germline values: CDR1 SEHNR, CDR2 FQNEAQ (reference sequence). The germline V and J ends were trimmed by 4 bases and 5 bases, with 12 bases remaining between them. This CDR3 comprises 13 residues. The sequencing sample was made of PBMCs or a T cell subset sorted from them (not recorded which). The sequence was obtained from an adult woman who had mild COVID-19 (a few samples of this study predate the infection). Cell type and time point are not known. The V call is TRBV7-9, the J call TRBJ2-7, with D perhaps TRBD2 (6 bases). Here the CDR3 DNA reads TGTGCCAGCAGCTATAGCGGAGGGAACGAGCAGTACTTC. Translation gives CASSYSGGNEQYF.